The 26 T cell receptor beta chains below come from one sample, sequenced in a study of blood T cell repertoires in COVID-19 (dated by TCRdb to about 2020). The library was made by the immunoSEQ multiplex PCR assay. TCRdb carries this immuneACCESS record with in-frame sequences only. Its versions omit some clonotypes, under half of them owing to an unresolved V gene in the studies checked, with the rest unexplained. Present in this sample are fewer than 300,000 clones, 75% to 95% of which were seen just once. The biggest ten clones account for just over 2.5% of the sample. Sequenced material: peripheral blood. These receptors originate from a person under 35 with COVID-19, enrolled during active disease.

Details on this clone: The junction shows a germline mismatch at one end, possibly a read error. This chain uses TRBV25-1 with TRBJ2-2; 8 nucleotides align to TRBD1. Germline values: CDR1 MGHDK, CDR2 SYGVNS. CDR3 size: 13 residues. The DNA for the CDR3 is TGTGCCAGCAGTGCAGGGGGCGTAGCCAAATTTACTTTT. Protein product: CASSAGGVAKFTF.

The V and J genes are TRBV7-9 and TRBJ1-4, with 10 positions matching TRBD1. The germline gives CDR1 SEHNR, CDR2 FQNEAQ (reference sequence). The CDR3 extends over 15 amino acids. V lost 3 bases, J lost 6 bases, and 4 bases stayed unmatched. The CDR3 DNA reads TGTGCCAGCAGCTTCTACGGGACAGGGGATGAAAAACTGTTTTTT. Amino acids: CASSFYGTGDEKLFF.

The rearrangement uses TRBV7-9 and TRBJ2-7; D is possibly TRBD2 (5 bases). Germline-derived CDR1 and CDR2 are SEHNR and FQNEAQ (reference sequence). The CDR3 consists of 14 residues. V gave up 5 bases and J gave up 4 bases, with 15 bases separating them. In DNA, the CDR3 is TGTGCCAGCAGCGCGACTGTGGACTTTTACGAGCAGTACTTC. Residues: CASSATVDFYEQYF.

As regards this clone: The junction does not match germline at one end; this may be a read error. J is TRBJ2-7 and V is TRBV4-3, with 7 nucleotides matching TRBD2. CDR1 is LGHNA, CDR2 YSLEER, per germline. This CDR3 spans 13 amino acids. CDR3 loop: CASSLTSSDEQYF. The DNA of the CDR3 is TGCGCCAGCAGTTTGACTAGCTCCGACGAGCAGTACTTC.

In nucleotides, the CDR3 is TGCGCCAGCACAGGGTCTGGCACCGGGGAGCTGTTTTTT. Encoded protein: CASTGSGTGELFF. J is TRBJ2-2 and V is TRBV4-1, with a weak D call TRBD1 (5 bases). CDR1 MGHRA and CDR2 YSYEKL come from the germline V gene. This CDR3 comprises 13 residues. V dropped 7 bases and J dropped 4 bases, with 10 bases sitting between them.

The chain joins TRBV9 to TRBJ1-2, with D unresolved. V gave up 0 bases and J gave up 2 bases, with 8 bases separating them. The CDR3 spans 14 residues. Per the germline V gene, CDR1 is SGDLS and CDR2 is YYNGEE. CDR3 amino acids: CASSVVPENYGYTF. The DNA for the CDR3 is TGTGCCAGCAGCGTAGTTCCGGAGAACTATGGCTACACCTTC.

This chain connects TRBV21-1 to TRBJ1-5; TRBD1 is the table's D call, not checked against the DNA. TRBV21-1 is labeled a pseudogene. CDR3 size: 14 residues. DNA for the CDR3: TGTGCCAGCAGCAGAGACAGTATCAATCAGCCCCAGCATTTT. It is translated as CASSRDSINQPQHF.

This chain joins TRBV19 and TRBJ2-1; D perhaps matches TRBD2 (7 bases). The CDR3 is 12 residues long. CDR1 and CDR2 (germline): LNHDA, SQIVND (reference sequence). Deletions cut 6 bases from V and 11 bases from J, with 14 bases between. CDR3 sequence: CASSSGGGQQFF. The CDR3 coding sequence is TGTGCCAGTAGCTCGGGGGGCGGTCAGCAGTTCTTC.

The chain uses TRBV25-1 and TRBJ2-1; 7 bases align to TRBD2. The junction had 6 bases not matched to a gene; V was cut back by 1 base and J by 3 bases. The CDR3 consists of 16 residues. Germline V gene sequence: CDR1 MGHDK, CDR2 SYGVNS. The chain's CDR3 is CASSELRGGSYNEQFF. CDR3 DNA: TGTGCCAGCAGTGAATTGAGGGGCGGGAGCTACAATGAGCAGTTCTTC.

The chain has TRBV18 and TRBJ2-7, with 7 bases matching TRBD1. Trimming took 3 bases from V and 6 from J; bases not matched to a gene: 8. The CDR3 is made up of 14 amino acids. From germline, CDR1 is KGHSH and CDR2 LQKENI. The CDR3 region is CASSPTGIILEQYF. CDR3 DNA: TGTGCCAGCTCACCGACAGGGATTATTCTCGAGCAGTACTTC.

Of note for this clone: A junction boundary mismatches the germline segment, possibly from a read error. The rearrangement links TRBV7-9 to TRBJ1-6, with unresolved D. This CDR3 contains 13 residues. Per germline, CDR1 SEHNR and CDR2 FQNEAQ (reference sequence). The CDR3 DNA reads TGTGCCAGCAGCTATCCTAGGGAGACAAGTTACTACTTT. Residues: CASSYPRETSYYF.

The V and J genes are TRBV19 and TRBJ1-2; TRBD1 matches 8 bases. Germline CDR1 and CDR2: LNHDA and SQIVND (reference sequence). The length of the CDR3 is 14 residues. V trimming: 5 bases; J trimming: 4 bases; junction bases outside the gene matches: 6. The CDR3: CASSLGQGTYGYTF. The CDR3 nucleotides are TGTGCCAGTAGTTTAGGACAGGGTACCTATGGCTACACCTTC.

The chain carries TRBV6-5 and TRBJ2-3; D is uncertain. The V and J ends lost 4 bases and 8 bases respectively, with 7 bases between them. CDR1 is MNHEY, CDR2 SVGAGI, per germline. This CDR3 is built from 11 residues. The CDR3 spells CASSSTSTQYF. CDR3 nucleotide sequence: TGTGCCAGCAGTTCCACTTCTACGCAGTATTTT.

V is TRBV6-9 and J is TRBJ2-7, with 11 bases fitting TRBD2. CDR3 size: 14 residues. In germline, CDR1 is MNHGY, CDR2 SVAAGI. The ends lost 4 bases at V and 3 bases at J; junction bases unmatched: 2. The CDR3 coding sequence is TGTGCCAGCAGTTCGACTAGCGGGATCTACGAGCAGTACTTC. This gives the protein CASSSTSGIYEQYF.

This chain joins TRBV15 and TRBJ1-2; D is unresolved. The CDR3 runs to 15 residues. V gave up 0 bases and J gave up 6 bases, with 14 bases separating them. The V gene's germline CDR1 is LNHNV and CDR2 YYDKDF (reference sequence). In nucleotides, the CDR3 is TGTGCCACCAGCAGAGATCGTCAGGCAATCCATGGCTACACCTTC. It encodes CATSRDRQAIHGYTF. Full variable domain (missing parts from reference TRBV15 and TRBJ1-2): DAMVIQNPRYQVTQFGKPVTLSCSQTLNHNVMYWYQQKSSQAPKLLFHYYDKDFNNEADTPDNFQSRRPNTSFCFLDIRSPGLGDTAMYLCATSRDRQAIHGYTFGSGTRLTVV.

The chain is built from TRBV7-9 and TRBJ2-7, with 7 positions matching TRBD2. Germline lookup yields CDR1 SEHNR and CDR2 FQNEAQ (reference sequence). This CDR3 has 16 residues. V shed 4 bases, J shed 5 bases, and the junction held 14 bases outside the gene matches. In nucleotides, the CDR3 is TGTGCCAGCAGCTCAGGCCCCCGCGGGAGACCCCACGAGCAGTACTTC. Encoded protein: CASSSGPRGRPHEQYF.

V is TRBV2 and J is TRBJ1-3, with D possibly TRBD1 on 6 matching bases. Germline CDR1 and CDR2: SNHLY and FYNNEI. The CDR3 loop spans 12 amino acids. The germline V and J ends were trimmed by 8 bases and 4 bases, with 9 bases remaining between them. In DNA, the CDR3 is TGTGCCAGCTACAGGGACGGAAACACCATATATTTT. It yields the protein CASYRDGNTIYF.

This sequence joins TRBV7-2 and TRBJ2-1; D is undetermined. Germline V gene data show CDR1 as SGHTA and CDR2 as FQGNSA. V was cut by 1 base and J by 0 bases, with 7 bases left in between. This CDR3 has 15 amino acids. CDR3 loop: CASSLVPSSYNEQFF. CDR3 sequence (DNA): TGTGCCAGCAGCTTAGTCCCGAGCTCCTACAATGAGCAGTTCTTC.

The V gene is TRBV7-2, the J gene TRBJ2-7, with TRBD1 identical over 8 bases. The CDR3 covers 13 residues. The J segment lost 5 bases and the V segment lost 6 bases, leaving 6 bases of the junction unmatched. Germline lookup yields CDR1 SGHTA and CDR2 FQGNSA. The CDR3 loop reads CASSPDRVDEQYF. Written as DNA, the CDR3 is TGTGCCAGCAGTCCGGACAGGGTGGACGAGCAGTACTTC.

About this clone itself: Additional DNA sequences in this sample encode the identical CDR3. The chain joins TRBV29-1 to TRBJ2-3, with a possible D match to TRBD1 (6 bases). This CDR3 is built from 13 residues. Trimming stripped 3 bases from V and 3 bases from J, with 10 bases between. Germline V gene lookup returns CDR1 SQVTM and CDR2 ANQGSEA. CDR3 DNA sequence: TGCAGCGTTGACAGGGGAAGTACAGATACGCAGTATTTT. It encodes CSVDRGSTDTQYF.

V gene TRBV7-9 combines with J gene TRBJ2-7, with D tentatively TRBD2 (6 bases). The CDR3 contains 15 residues. Germline CDR1 SEHNR, CDR2 FQNEAQ (reference sequence). Trimming stripped 4 bases from V and 7 bases from J, with 20 bases between. CDR3 residues: CASSSETSPLKEQYF. The DNA for the CDR3 is TGTGCCAGCAGCTCAGAGACTAGTCCCTTGAAGGAGCAGTACTTC.

The chain is built from TRBV7-7 and TRBJ2-1; 7 bases agree with TRBD2. Trimming took 5 bases from V and 3 from J; bases not matched to a gene: 10. This CDR3 is 16 amino acids long. Germline loops: CDR1 SSHAT, CDR2 FNYEAQ (reference sequence). The CDR3 nucleotides read TGTGCCAGCAGCCTGAATTTTGGCGGGAGCTACAATGAGCAGTTCTTC. Translated: CASSLNFGGSYNEQFF.

The genes are TRBV7-9 and TRBJ2-7; no firm D call. The CDR3 totals 12 residues. Looked up from germline, CDR1 is SEHNR and CDR2 is FQNEAQ (reference sequence). V was cut by 5 bases and J by 3 bases, with 8 bases left in between. The CDR3 region is CASSLEFYEQYF. CDR3 bases: TGTGCCAGCAGCCTGGAGTTCTACGAGCAGTACTTC.

The V and J genes are TRBV5-6 and TRBJ2-2, with TRBD1 matching 8 bases. The germline V gene has CDR1 SGHDT and CDR2 YYEEEE. V was clipped by 4 bases and J by 4 bases; unmatched bases: 6. The CDR3 is 15 amino acids. The CDR3 here is CASSQGQDITGELFF. CDR3 nucleotide sequence: TGTGCCAGCAGCCAGGGACAGGACATCACCGGGGAGCTGTTTTTT.

The chain combines TRBV30 with TRBJ2-3; D might be TRBD1 (8 bases). Germline CDR1 and CDR2: GTSNPN and SVGIG (reference sequence). CDR3 length: 16 amino acids. The germline V and J ends were trimmed by 1 base and 2 bases, with 16 bases remaining between them. CDR3 sequence reads: CAWSGRQGRATDTQYF. The CDR3 bases are TGTGCCTGGAGTGGGAGACAGGGGAGGGCCACAGATACGCAGTATTTT. Drawing the rest from reference TRBV30 and TRBJ2-3, the complete variable domain is SQTIHQWPATLVQPVGSPLSLECTVEGTSNPNLYWYRQAAGRGLQLLFYSVGIGQISSEVPQNLSASRPQDRQFILSSKKLLLSDSGFYLCAWSGRQGRATDTQYFGPGTRLTVL.

The CDR3 spells CASSSRQGRLTPNEKLFF. The CDR3 region has the DNA TGTGCCAGCAGTTCCAGACAGGGGAGGTTGACTCCTAATGAAAAACTGTTTTTT. The genes are TRBV4-2 and TRBJ1-4; 8 bases match TRBD1. This CDR3 comprises 18 residues. V shed 6 bases, J shed 3 bases, and the junction held 15 bases outside the gene matches. From germline, CDR1 is LGHNA and CDR2 YNFKEQ.